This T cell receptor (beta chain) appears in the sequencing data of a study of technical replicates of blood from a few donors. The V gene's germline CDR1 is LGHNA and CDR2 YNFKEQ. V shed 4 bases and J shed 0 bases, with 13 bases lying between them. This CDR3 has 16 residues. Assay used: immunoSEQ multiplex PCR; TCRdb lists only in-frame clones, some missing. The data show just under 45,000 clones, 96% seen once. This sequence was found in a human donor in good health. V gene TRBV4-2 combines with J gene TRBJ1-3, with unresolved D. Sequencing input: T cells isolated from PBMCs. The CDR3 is CASSLSREISGNTIYF. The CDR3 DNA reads TGTGCCAGCAGCCTAAGTCGGGAAATCTCTGGAAACACCATATATTTT.